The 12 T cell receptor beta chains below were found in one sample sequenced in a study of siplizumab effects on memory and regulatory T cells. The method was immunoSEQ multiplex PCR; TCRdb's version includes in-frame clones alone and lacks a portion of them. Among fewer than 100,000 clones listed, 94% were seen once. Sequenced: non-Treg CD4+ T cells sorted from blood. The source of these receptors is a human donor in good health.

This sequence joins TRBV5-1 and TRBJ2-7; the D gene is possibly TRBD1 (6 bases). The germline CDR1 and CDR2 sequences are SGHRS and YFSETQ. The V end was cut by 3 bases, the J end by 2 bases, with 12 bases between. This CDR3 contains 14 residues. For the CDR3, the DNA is TGCGCCAGCAGCTACAACAGGGCTACCTACGAGCAGTACTTC. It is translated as CASSYNRATYEQYF.

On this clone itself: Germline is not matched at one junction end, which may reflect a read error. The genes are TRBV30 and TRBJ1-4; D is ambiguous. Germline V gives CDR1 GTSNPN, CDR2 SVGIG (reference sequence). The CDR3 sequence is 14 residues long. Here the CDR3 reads CAWSVGSPKEKLFF. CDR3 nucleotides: TGTGCCTGGAGTGTAGGATCCCCTAAGGAAAAACTGTTTTTT.

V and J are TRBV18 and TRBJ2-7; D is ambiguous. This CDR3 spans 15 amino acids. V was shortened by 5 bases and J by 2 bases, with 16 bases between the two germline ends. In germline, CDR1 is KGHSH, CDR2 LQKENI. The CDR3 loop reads CASSSGPDNPYEQYF. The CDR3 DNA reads TGTGCCAGCTCAAGTGGGCCCGACAACCCCTACGAGCAGTACTTC.

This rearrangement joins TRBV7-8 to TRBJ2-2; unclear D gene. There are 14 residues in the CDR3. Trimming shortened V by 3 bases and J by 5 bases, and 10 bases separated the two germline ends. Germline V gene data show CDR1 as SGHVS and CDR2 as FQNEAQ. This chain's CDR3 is CASSLNSFTGELFF. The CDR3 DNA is TGTGCCAGCAGCTTGAATAGCTTTACCGGGGAGCTGTTTTTT.

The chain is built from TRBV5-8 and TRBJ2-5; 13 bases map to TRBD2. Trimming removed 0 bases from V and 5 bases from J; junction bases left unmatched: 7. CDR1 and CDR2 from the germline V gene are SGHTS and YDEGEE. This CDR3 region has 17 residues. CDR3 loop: CASSLAILAGGSETQYF. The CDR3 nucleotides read TGTGCCAGCAGCTTGGCCATACTAGCGGGGGGGTCGGAGACCCAGTACTTC. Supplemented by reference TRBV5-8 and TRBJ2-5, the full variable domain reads EAGVTQSPTHLIKTRGQQATLRCSPISGHTSVYWYQQALGLGLQFLLWYDEGEERNRGNFPPRFSGRQFPNYSSELNVNALELEDSALYLCASSLAILAGGSETQYFGPGTRLLVL.

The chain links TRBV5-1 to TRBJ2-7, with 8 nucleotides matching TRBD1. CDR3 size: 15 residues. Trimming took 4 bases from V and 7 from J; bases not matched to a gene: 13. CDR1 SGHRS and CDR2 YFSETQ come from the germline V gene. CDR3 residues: CASSLRTGNKLEQYF. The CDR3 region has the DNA TGCGCCAGCAGCCTACGGACAGGGAACAAATTGGAGCAGTACTTC.

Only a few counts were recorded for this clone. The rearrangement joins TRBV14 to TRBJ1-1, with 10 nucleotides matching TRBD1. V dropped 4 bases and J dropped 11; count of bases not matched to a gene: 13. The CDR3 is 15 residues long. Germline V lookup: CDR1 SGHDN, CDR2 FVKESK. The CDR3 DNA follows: TGTGCCAGCAGCCCCCGACAGGGGGCGCCGGGGGCGGCTTTCTTT. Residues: CASSPRQGAPGAAFF. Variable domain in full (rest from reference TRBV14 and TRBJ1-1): EAGVTQFPSHSVIEKGQTVTLRCDPISGHDNLYWYRRVMGKEIKFLLHFVKESKQDESGMPNNRFLAERTGGTYSTLKVQPAELEDSGVYFCASSPRQGAPGAAFFGQGTRLTVV.

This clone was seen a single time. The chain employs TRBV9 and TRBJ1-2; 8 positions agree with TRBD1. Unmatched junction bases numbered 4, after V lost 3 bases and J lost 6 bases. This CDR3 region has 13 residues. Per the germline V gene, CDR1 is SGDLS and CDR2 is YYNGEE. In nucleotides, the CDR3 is TGTGCCAGCAGCGATACAGGGGGTAATGGCTACACCTTC. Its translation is CASSDTGGNGYTF.

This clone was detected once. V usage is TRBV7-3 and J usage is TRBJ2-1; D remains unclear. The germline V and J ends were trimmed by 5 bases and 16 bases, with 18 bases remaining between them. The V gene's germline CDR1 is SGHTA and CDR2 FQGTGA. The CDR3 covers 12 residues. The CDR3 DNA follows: TGTGCCAGCAGCGCCCAACCGGGTTTCCCCTTCTTC. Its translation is CASSAQPGFPFF.

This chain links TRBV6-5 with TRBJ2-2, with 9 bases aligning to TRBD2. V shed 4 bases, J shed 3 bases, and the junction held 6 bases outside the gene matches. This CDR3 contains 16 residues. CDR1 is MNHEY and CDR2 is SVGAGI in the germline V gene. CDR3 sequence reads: CASSSIAGGDTGELFF. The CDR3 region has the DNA TGTGCCAGCAGTTCCATCGCGGGGGGGGACACCGGGGAGCTGTTTTTT.

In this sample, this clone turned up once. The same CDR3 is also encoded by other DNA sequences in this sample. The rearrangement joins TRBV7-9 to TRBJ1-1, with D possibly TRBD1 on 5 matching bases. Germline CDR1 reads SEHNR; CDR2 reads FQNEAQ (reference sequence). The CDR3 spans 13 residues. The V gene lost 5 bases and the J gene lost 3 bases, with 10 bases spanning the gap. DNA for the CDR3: TGTGCCAGCAGCCTCCGAGGGGACACTGAAGCTTTCTTT. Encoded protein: CASSLRGDTEAFF. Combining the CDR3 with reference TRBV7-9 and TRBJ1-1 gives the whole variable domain DTGVSQNPRHKITKRGQNVTFRCDPISEHNRLYWYRQTLGQGPEFLTYFQNEAQLEKSRLLSDRFSAERPKGSFSTLEIQRTEQGDSAMYLCASSLRGDTEAFFGQGTRLTVV.

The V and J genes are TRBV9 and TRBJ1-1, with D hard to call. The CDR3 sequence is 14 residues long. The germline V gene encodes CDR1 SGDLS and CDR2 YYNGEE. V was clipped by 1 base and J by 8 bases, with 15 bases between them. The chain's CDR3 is CASSVNLEAGEAFF. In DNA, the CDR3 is TGTGCCAGCAGCGTAAATCTGGAGGCTGGGGAAGCTTTCTTT.